The present T cell receptor (beta chain) was sequenced within a study of control samples from healthy donors and cancer patients (dated by TCRdb to 2018 to 2020). The protocol used for the library was the immunoSEQ multiplex PCR assay. TCRdb took this table from immuneACCESS and kept in-frame rearrangements with V and J called. Such tables lack part of the clones; where checked against another copy, unresolved V genes explain under half of the gap, and the rest is unexplained. The table for this sample shows approximately 190,000 clones. The ten largest account for 2.2% of the sample. Taken from cysteine to phenylalanine, the CDR3 has 16 residues. Only the CDR3 portion is preserved as DNA: 48 bases, with reading frame beginning at the first base. The trim is 6 bases for V and 0 bases for J, with a gap of 13 bases between the germline ends. CDR1 SGHRS and CDR2 YFSETQ were looked up in the germline V gene.

Points on this clone: Its antigen is not yet known.

The specimen was blood. The sequence joins TRBV5-1 to TRBJ1-6, with the D gene not clear enough to name. The clonotype was recovered from a woman in her twenties or thirties in good health. The CDR3 sequence is CASKLRTSSYNSPLHF. The sequence in DNA is TGCGCCAGCAAACTGCGGACGAGCTCCTATAATTCACCCCTCCACTTT.